This is a list of T cell receptor beta chains from one sample in a study of blood T cell repertoires in COVID-19. Sequenced by immunoSEQ multiplex PCR; TCRdb stores in-frame clones only, minus some. The data show 150,000 to 200,000 clones, roughly 82% seen once. The specimen sequenced was peripheral blood. These receptor sequences come from a woman aged 30 to 39 with acute or convalescent COVID-19. The CDR3 runs from the conserved cysteine through the conserved F or W. D genes are given only for firm matches. Size is stated for part of the rows, as once, few or many counts, or as a class when the clone is expanded.

v_call: TRBV28; j_call: TRBJ1-1; clone_size: -; d_call: TRBD1; cdr3_aa: CASSPPGQGSTEAFF; cdr3_nt: TGTGCCAGCAGTCCACCGGGACAGGGTTCCACTGAAGCTTTCTTT
v_call: TRBV19; j_call: TRBJ1-1; clone_size: once; d_call: -; cdr3_aa: CASSIEHRNTEAFF; cdr3_nt: TGTGCCAGTAGTATAGAGCACAGGAACACTGAAGCTTTCTTT
v_call: TRBV27; j_call: TRBJ1-1; clone_size: -; d_call: -; cdr3_aa: CASSGGAEAFF; cdr3_nt: TGTGCCAGCAGTGGGGGGGCTGAAGCTTTCTTT
v_call: TRBV7-2; j_call: TRBJ1-2; clone_size: -; d_call: -; cdr3_aa: CASSLEASRGGYTF; cdr3_nt: TGTGCCAGCAGCTTAGAAGCTTCACGGGGAGGCTACACCTTC
v_call: TRBV30; j_call: TRBJ1-4; clone_size: -; d_call: TRBD1; cdr3_aa: CAWSNRGRGEKLFF; cdr3_nt: TGTGCCTGGAGTAACAGGGGACGGGGTGAAAAACTGTTTTTT
v_call: TRBV6-5; j_call: TRBJ2-7; clone_size: -; d_call: TRBD1; cdr3_aa: CASSRGQLSYEQYF; cdr3_nt: TGTGCCAGCAGTAGGGGGCAGTTATCCTACGAGCAGTACTTC
v_call: TRBV27; j_call: TRBJ2-7; clone_size: -; d_call: TRBD2; cdr3_aa: CASSLLSGTSATYEQYF; cdr3_nt: TGTGCCAGCAGTTTGCTCTCCGGGACTAGCGCTACCTACGAGCAGTACTTC
v_call: TRBV7-2; j_call: TRBJ2-4; clone_size: -; d_call: TRBD1; cdr3_aa: CASSADRGWDIQYF; cdr3_nt: TGTGCCAGCAGCGCGGACAGGGGATGGGACATTCAGTACTTC
v_call: TRBV5-4; j_call: TRBJ2-1; clone_size: -; d_call: TRBD2; cdr3_aa: CASSLAQTSGGKKQFF; cdr3_nt: TGTGCCAGCAGCTTGGCCCAGACTAGCGGGGGGAAAAAGCAGTTCTTC
v_call: TRBV4-2; j_call: TRBJ2-4; clone_size: -; d_call: TRBD1; cdr3_aa: CASSQTFAGQGAKNIQYF; cdr3_nt: TGTGCCAGCAGCCAAACGTTCGCGGGACAGGGGGCTAAAAACATTCAGTACTTC
v_call: TRBV1; j_call: TRBJ2-3; clone_size: -; d_call: -; cdr3_aa: CTSSQDCGEGTGGDTDTQYF; cdr3_nt: TGCACCAGCAGCCAAGATTGTGGCGAGGGGACAGGGGGAGACACAGATACGCAGTATTTT
v_call: TRBV15; j_call: TRBJ1-1; clone_size: -; d_call: -; cdr3_aa: CATSRDRYKGVMNTEAFF; cdr3_nt: TGTGCCACCAGCAGAGATAGGTACAAGGGGGTAATGAACACTGAAGCTTTCTTT
v_call: TRBV4-2; j_call: TRBJ2-5; clone_size: few; d_call: -; cdr3_aa: CASSQGGVGETQYF; cdr3_nt: TGTGCCAGCAGCCAAGGAGGCGTAGGAGAGACCCAGTACTTC
v_call: TRBV7-6; j_call: TRBJ2-1; clone_size: -; d_call: -; cdr3_aa: CASSLGGMGYNEQFF; cdr3_nt: TGTGCCAGCAGCTTAGGCGGGATGGGGTACAATGAGCAGTTCTTC
v_call: TRBV5-1; j_call: TRBJ2-2; clone_size: once; d_call: TRBD2; cdr3_aa: CASRQLAGVNTGELFF; cdr3_nt: TGCGCCAGCAGACAACTAGCGGGAGTGAACACCGGGGAGCTGTTTTTT
v_call: TRBV4-3; j_call: TRBJ2-7; clone_size: few; d_call: -; cdr3_aa: CASSQELRGRYEQYF; cdr3_nt: TGCGCCAGCAGCCAAGAGTTACGCGGGCGCTACGAGCAGTACTTC
v_call: TRBV3-1/TRBV3-2; j_call: TRBJ2-7; clone_size: -; d_call: TRBD2; cdr3_aa: CASSPGLAGTYEQYF; cdr3_nt: TGTGCCAGCAGTCCCGGACTAGCGGGCACCTACGAGCAGTACTTC
v_call: TRBV15; j_call: TRBJ2-5; clone_size: -; d_call: TRBD1; cdr3_aa: CATSKWTGQETQYF; cdr3_nt: TGTGCCACCAGCAAGTGGACAGGGCAAGAGACCCAGTACTTC
v_call: TRBV6-5; j_call: TRBJ1-5; clone_size: -; d_call: -; cdr3_aa: CASSLLTGLDQPQHF; cdr3_nt: TGTGCCAGCAGCCTACTAACAGGGTTGGATCAGCCCCAGCATTTT
v_call: TRBV11-2; j_call: TRBJ2-2; clone_size: -; d_call: -; cdr3_aa: CASRSVGSRTGELFF; cdr3_nt: TGTGCCAGCAGGTCGGTCGGGAGCCGTACCGGGGAGCTGTTTTTT
v_call: TRBV6-2/TRBV6-3; j_call: TRBJ2-5; clone_size: -; d_call: TRBD2; cdr3_aa: CASSSKLAGGYQETQYF; cdr3_nt: TGTGCCAGCAGTTCCAAACTAGCGGGGGGGTACCAAGAGACCCAGTACTTC
v_call: TRBV7-6; j_call: TRBJ2-3; clone_size: -; d_call: -; cdr3_aa: CASSPGRYTQYF; cdr3_nt: TGTGCCAGCAGCCCCGGTCGATATACGCAGTATTTT
v_call: TRBV7-2; j_call: TRBJ1-5; clone_size: -; d_call: TRBD1; cdr3_aa: CASSQGVLQPQHF; cdr3_nt: TGTGCCAGCAGCCAGGGGGTACTTCAGCCCCAGCATTTT
v_call: TRBV4-1; j_call: TRBJ1-4; clone_size: -; d_call: -; cdr3_aa: CASSPEGTNPEKLFF; cdr3_nt: TGCGCCAGCAGCCCGGAGGGAACGAACCCTGAAAAACTGTTTTTT
v_call: TRBV5-1; j_call: TRBJ2-5; clone_size: once; d_call: -; cdr3_aa: CASRPGDFQQTQYF; cdr3_nt: TGCGCCAGCAGACCCGGGGATTTTCAACAGACCCAGTACTTC
v_call: TRBV30; j_call: TRBJ1-5; clone_size: -; d_call: -; cdr3_aa: CAYTQGGQPQHF; cdr3_nt: TGTGCCTATACCCAGGGAGGCCAGCCCCAGCATTTT
v_call: TRBV4-3; j_call: TRBJ1-2; clone_size: -; d_call: TRBD1; cdr3_aa: CASSHGQGEYGYTF; cdr3_nt: TGCGCCAGCAGCCACGGACAGGGAGAATATGGCTACACCTTC
v_call: TRBV5-1; j_call: TRBJ2-2; clone_size: -; d_call: -; cdr3_aa: CASSLVTNTGELFF; cdr3_nt: TGCGCCAGCAGCTTGGTCACGAACACCGGGGAGCTGTTTTTT
v_call: TRBV3-1/TRBV3-2; j_call: TRBJ1-6; clone_size: -; d_call: TRBD1; cdr3_aa: CASSHPRGTGAMSLHF; cdr3_nt: TGTGCCAGCAGCCATCCCCGAGGGACAGGGGCTATGTCCCTCCACTTT
v_call: TRBV18; j_call: TRBJ2-7; clone_size: -; d_call: TRBD1; cdr3_aa: CASSPRTGGSDEQYF; cdr3_nt: TGTGCCAGCTCACCGCGGACAGGGGGCTCGGACGAGCAGTACTTC
v_call: TRBV6-6; j_call: TRBJ2-1; clone_size: -; d_call: TRBD1; cdr3_aa: CASSYWDSRDEQFF; cdr3_nt: TGTGCCAGCAGTTACTGGGACAGCCGGGATGAGCAGTTCTTC
v_call: TRBV5-5; j_call: TRBJ2-2; clone_size: few; d_call: TRBD2; cdr3_aa: CASSRSLAGGSNTGELFF; cdr3_nt: TGTGCCAGCAGCCGCTCACTAGCGGGAGGATCTAACACCGGGGAGCTGTTTTTT
v_call: TRBV3-1/TRBV3-2; j_call: TRBJ2-6; clone_size: -; d_call: -; cdr3_aa: CASSHLKRQSPGANVLTF; cdr3_nt: TGTGCCAGCAGCCATTTAAAGAGACAGTCACCTGGGGCCAACGTCCTGACTTTC
v_call: TRBV7-9; j_call: TRBJ1-5; clone_size: -; d_call: TRBD1; cdr3_aa: CASSADRVGVQPQHF; cdr3_nt: TGTGCCAGCAGCGCAGACAGGGTGGGGGTTCAGCCCCAGCATTTT
v_call: TRBV6-2/TRBV6-3; j_call: TRBJ1-4; clone_size: -; d_call: -; cdr3_aa: CASSPLIGKLFF; cdr3_nt: TGTGCCAGCAGTCCCCTAATCGGAAAACTGTTTTTT
v_call: TRBV6-5; j_call: TRBJ1-2; clone_size: -; d_call: -; cdr3_aa: CASSALGSLNYGYTF; cdr3_nt: TGTGCCAGCAGCGCTCTGGGCAGCCTTAACTATGGCTACACCTTC
v_call: TRBV29-1; j_call: TRBJ1-1; clone_size: -; d_call: -; cdr3_aa: CSATQGWTTEAFF; cdr3_nt: TGCAGCGCAACACAGGGATGGACCACTGAAGCTTTCTTT
v_call: TRBV29-1; j_call: TRBJ2-3; clone_size: -; d_call: TRBD1; cdr3_aa: CSVEQQGADTQYF; cdr3_nt: TGCAGCGTTGAGCAGCAGGGGGCAGATACGCAGTATTTT
v_call: TRBV27; j_call: TRBJ1-2; clone_size: -; d_call: TRBD1; cdr3_aa: CASSRQGPNYGYTF; cdr3_nt: TGTGCCAGCAGTCGACAGGGACCTAACTATGGCTACACCTTC
v_call: TRBV10-3; j_call: TRBJ2-1; clone_size: -; d_call: TRBD2; cdr3_aa: CAISERLAGANEQFF; cdr3_nt: TGTGCCATCAGTGAACGACTAGCGGGGGCCAATGAGCAGTTCTTC
v_call: TRBV12-3/TRBV12-4; j_call: TRBJ1-2; clone_size: -; d_call: TRBD1; cdr3_aa: CASRGTGGGYTF; cdr3_nt: TGTGCCAGCAGGGGGACAGGGGGCGGCTACACCTTC
v_call: TRBV7-9; j_call: TRBJ2-7; clone_size: few; d_call: -; cdr3_aa: CASSFGAPNYEQYF; cdr3_nt: TGTGCCAGCAGCTTTGGGGCCCCGAACTACGAGCAGTACTTC
v_call: TRBV6-1; j_call: TRBJ1-5; clone_size: -; d_call: TRBD1; cdr3_aa: CASSDGQGHSNQPQHF; cdr3_nt: TGTGCCAGCAGTGACGGACAGGGTCATAGCAATCAGCCCCAGCATTTT
v_call: TRBV30; j_call: TRBJ1-1; clone_size: -; d_call: -; cdr3_aa: CAWSVRVVNTEAFF; cdr3_nt: TGTGCCTGGAGTGTACGGGTGGTGAACACTGAAGCTTTCTTT